These 6 T cell receptor beta chains share one sample of origin, sequenced in a study of cytomegalovirus exposure and HLA in healthy donors. The primer mix had 60 Vbeta and 13 Jbeta primers. Method: immunoSEQ multiplex PCR; TCRdb's copy keeps in-frame clones and lacks some. Of 100,000 or so clones listed, around 84% are singletons. The sample was PBMCs. These receptors were obtained from a young man in good health and CMV-seronegative.

J is TRBJ2-7 and V is TRBV13; 8 bases agree with TRBD1. J gave up 0 bases and V 5 bases, and 12 bases lay outside the gene matches. The CDR3 is made up of 17 amino acids. CDR1 is PRHDT, CDR2 FYEKMQ, per germline (reference sequence). The CDR3 loop reads CASSPQGEATSSYEQYF. The CDR3 region has the DNA TGTGCCAGCAGCCCACAGGGGGAGGCTACCTCCTCCTACGAGCAGTACTTC.

The chain recombines TRBV10-2 with TRBJ2-3; D might be TRBD1 (6 bases). The germline V and J ends were trimmed by 8 bases and 4 bases, with 10 bases remaining between them. The CDR3 covers 12 residues. The germline V gene has CDR1 WSHSY and CDR2 SAAADI. CDR3 sequence: CASVDRPDTQYF. The CDR3, as DNA: TGCGCCAGCGTGGACAGACCAGATACGCAGTATTTT.

Details on this clone: Other DNA sequences of this sample code for an identical CDR3. This CDR3 reads CASTQRWGVRQPQHF. CDR3 DNA: TGTGCCAGTACCCAGAGGTGGGGGGTCAGACAGCCCCAGCATTTT. The chain combines TRBV19 with TRBJ1-5; a possible D gene is TRBD1 (5 bases). CDR3 length equals 15 residues. Germline V lookup: CDR1 LNHDA, CDR2 SQIVND (reference sequence). Between the trimmed V and J ends, which lost 7 bases and 7 bases, there was a span of 20 bases.

The gene calls are TRBV9 and TRBJ2-5, with D tentatively TRBD1 (5 bases). The CDR3 extends over 15 amino acids. Trimming removed 2 bases from V and 4 bases from J, with 15 bases in between. Germline V gives CDR1 SGDLS, CDR2 YYNGEE. The CDR3 region has the DNA TGTGCCAGCAGCGTTGGTTCCAGGGAAGGAGAGACCCAGTACTTC. This translates into CASSVGSREGETQYF. The whole variable domain, remainder taken from reference TRBV9 and TRBJ2-5, is DSGVTQTPKHLITATGQRVTLRCSPRSGDLSVYWYQQSLDQGLQFLIQYYNGEERAKGNILERFSAQQFPDLHSELNLSSLELGDSALYFCASSVGSREGETQYFGPGTRLLVL.

The V call is TRBV12-5, the J call TRBJ2-2; 8 bases line up with TRBD1. In germline, CDR1 is LGHNT, CDR2 FRNRAP. This CDR3 is 14 amino acids long. V lost 1 base to trimming and J lost 6 bases; unmatched junction nucleotides: 1. CDR3 bases: TGTGCTAGTGGTTTGGGACAGGGGCCCGGGGAGCTGTTTTTT. This encodes CASGLGQGPGELFF.

The chain uses TRBV18 and TRBJ1-1, with TRBD1 matching 7 bases. The CDR3 runs 15 residues. The trim removed 1 base at V and 4 bases at J, leaving 6 bases unmatched. The germline V gene encodes CDR1 KGHSH and CDR2 LQKENI. The chain's CDR3 is CASSPQGAGGTEAFF. DNA for the CDR3: TGTGCCAGCTCACCACAGGGGGCTGGGGGCACTGAAGCTTTCTTT.